This T cell receptor (beta chain) was sequenced for a study of blood T cell repertoires in COVID-19. For the study at large: T cells, B-cell-depleted T cells, or PBMCs provided the cDNA or gDNA that served as material.

The method was immunoSEQ multiplex PCR; TCRdb's version includes in-frame clones alone and lacks a portion of them. The sample lists 65,000 to 95,000 clones, 80% to 95% occurring once. Seattle participants joined during active infection and were tracked over time. V shed 1 base and J shed 0 bases, with 4 bases lying between them. The CDR3 sequence is 14 residues long. CDR1 is MNHNY, CDR2 SVGAGI, per germline (reference sequence). Sequenced: peripheral blood. This clonotype originated in a man between 50 and 59 years old with COVID-19, enrolled during active disease. J is TRBJ1-5 and V is TRBV6-6; D is undetermined. This CDR3 is CASSYLDSNQPQHF. The CDR3 DNA follows: TGTGCCAGCAGTTACTTAGATAGCAATCAGCCCCAGCATTTT.